These 10 T cell receptor beta chains share one sample of origin, sequenced in a study of prognosis after radiotherapy for stage I lung cancer. Genomic DNA served as the source from which two-round multiplex PCR generated TCR beta CDR3 amplicons. Primers were specific to each TRBV and TRBJ gene in first-round PCR. TCRdb analysed the multiplex PCR reads with MiXCR anew, one entry per CDR3 protein. The table includes approximately 13,000 distinct CDR3 sequences, approximately 53% detected once. The sequences come from PBMCs, collected before or after stereotactic body radiation therapy (not recorded which). These receptors came from a donor over 45 with non-small cell lung cancer.

As regards this clonotype: One junction end disagrees with the germline gene, perhaps due to a read error. The chain combines TRBV19 with TRBJ1-1; a possible D gene is TRBD1 (5 bases). The CDR3 has 17 amino acids. The germline CDR1 and CDR2 sequences are LNHDA and SQIVND (reference sequence). CDR3 bases: TGTTCCAGTAGTTTGGCAGGGACGGCCACCGCAAAGACTGAAGCTTTCTTT. Protein: CSSSLAGTATAKTEAFF.

Comment on this clonotype: It is likely a read error: a sequence one base away is far more abundant. The chain is built from TRBV6-9 and TRBJ2-7; perhaps TRBD2 as D (5 bases). Trimming stripped 5 bases from V and 1 base from J, with 21 bases between. The CDR3 is 17 amino acids. Germline V CDR1 and CDR2: MNHGY, SVAAGI. For the CDR3, the DNA is TGTGCCAGCAGTAGGGCGGGCCGACCGCCCCATTCCTACGAGCAGTACTTC. It yields the protein CASSRAGRPPHSYEQYF.

J is TRBJ2-1 and V is TRBV20-1; 10 bases line up with TRBD1. Germline V gives CDR1 DFQATT, CDR2 SNEGSKA (reference sequence). V was pared by 5 bases and J by 9 bases, with 1 base of the junction left unmatched. This CDR3 has 11 amino acids. This CDR3 reads CSAGTGVEQFF. CDR3 DNA: TGCAGTGCTGGGACAGGGGTTGAGCAGTTCTTC.

This clonotype was counted at least ten times. A junction end diverges from the germline sequence, so it may reflect a read error. The chain employs TRBV19 and TRBJ1-2; 7 bases match TRBD1. This CDR3 comprises 12 residues. CDR1 is LNHDA, CDR2 SQIVND, per germline (reference sequence). Here the CDR3 DNA reads TGTGCCAGTAGTATATCGGGACAGTTAGTCTCCTTC. Amino acids: CASSISGQLVSF.

The chain is built from TRBV27 and TRBJ2-7; 7 bases map to TRBD2. The CDR3 has 13 residues. Germline values: CDR1 MNHEY, CDR2 SMNVEV (reference sequence). V was pared by 7 bases and J by 0 bases, with 3 bases of the junction left unmatched. CDR3 region: CASILADSYEQYF. CDR3 sequence (DNA): TGTGCCAGCATCCTAGCGGACTCCTACGAGCAGTACTTC.

This clonotype was observed once. This chain uses TRBV6-2 or TRBV6-3 with TRBJ2-7, with D possibly TRBD1 on 6 matching bases. Germline V gene sequence: CDR1 MNHEY, CDR2 SVGEGT. Trimming shortened V by 6 bases and J by 7 bases, and 13 bases separated the two germline ends. This CDR3 is 12 amino acids long. The CDR3 sequence is CASSWTAGEQYF. The DNA for the CDR3 is TGTGCCAGCAGCTGGACAGCCGGGGAGCAGTACTTC.

The chain has TRBV11-2 and TRBJ2-1; 7 nucleotides agree with TRBD2. This CDR3 spans 15 amino acids. The germline V gene encodes CDR1 SGHAT and CDR2 FQNNGV. The J segment lost 6 bases and the V segment lost 3 bases, leaving 8 bases of the junction unmatched. The CDR3 sequence: CASSFSAGWANEQFF. In nucleotides, the CDR3 is TGTGCCAGCAGCTTCTCAGCGGGATGGGCCAATGAGCAGTTCTTC.

This clonotype came up many times. The genes are TRBV10-2 and TRBJ2-3; D not resolved. The CDR3 contains 13 residues. In germline, CDR1 is WSHSY, CDR2 SAAADI. Trimming removed 2 bases from V and 1 base from J, with 4 bases in between. This chain's CDR3 is CASSERGTDTQYF. CDR3 DNA sequence: TGCGCCAGCAGTGAGAGGGGCACAGATACGCAGTATTTT.

This clonotype was observed at least ten times. The gene calls are TRBV7-8 and TRBJ2-3; TRBD2 matches at 8 bases. Unmatched junction bases numbered 8, after V lost 6 bases and J lost 0 bases. Germline assignment: CDR1 SGHVS and CDR2 FQNEAQ. This CDR3 contains 16 residues. CDR3 loop: CASSLTSGSSTDTQYF. The CDR3 DNA reads as TGTGCCAGCAGTCTAACTAGCGGCTCTAGCACAGATACGCAGTATTTT. Supplemented by reference TRBV7-8 and TRBJ2-3, the full variable domain reads GAGVSQSPRYKVAKRGQDVALRCDPISGHVSLFWYQQALGQGPEFLTYFQNEAQLDKSGLPSDRFFAERPEGSVSTLKIQRTQQEDSAVYLCASSLTSGSSTDTQYFGPGTRLTVL.

This clonotype was counted only a few times. This rearrangement joins TRBV28 to TRBJ2-7; 11 nucleotides line up with TRBD2. The germline V gene encodes CDR1 MDHEN and CDR2 SYDVKM. The V segment lost 6 bases and the J segment 0 bases; nucleotides outside the gene matches: 10. The CDR3 loop spans 17 amino acids. As DNA, the CDR3 is TGTGCCAGCAGCTGGACTAGCGGGCCTTGGAGCTCCTACGAGCAGTACTTC. Encoded protein: CASSWTSGPWSSYEQYF.